Listed here are 18 T cell receptor beta chains from one sample, sequenced in a study of long-term antiretroviral therapy in people with HIV. They ran version v3.0 of the immunoSEQ assay at survey level. Profiled with immunoSEQ multiplex PCR; TCRdb holds only in-frame clones, not every one. The table lists tens of thousands of clones, roughly 84% of them singletons, with approximately 9.9% in the top ten. The sample consisted of unsorted PBMCs, taken 2.7 to 2.9 years after starting antiretroviral therapy. These receptors originate from a man younger than 45 with HIV.

The rearrangement joins TRBV25-1 to TRBJ2-2; 9 nucleotides align to TRBD1. Germline CDR1 is MGHDK and CDR2 is SYGVNS. This CDR3 region has 15 residues. J gave up 5 bases and V 8 bases, and 9 bases lay outside the gene matches. The CDR3 loop reads CASGNRDRDTGELFF. The CDR3 region has the DNA TGTGCCAGCGGCAACCGGGACAGGGATACCGGGGAGCTGTTTTTT.

This clone qualifies as medium-sized. The rearrangement links TRBV27 to TRBJ2-7, with D perhaps matching TRBD2 (7 bases). The CDR3 covers 15 residues. V dropped 1 base and J dropped 2 bases, with 12 bases sitting between them. Germline-derived CDR1 and CDR2 are MNHEY and SMNVEV (reference sequence). For the CDR3, the DNA is TGTGCCAGCAGTTTATTAGGGGGAGGGACCTACGAGCAGTACTTC. It is translated as CASSLLGGGTYEQYF.

This chain joins TRBV7-9 and TRBJ2-7; D is ambiguous. From germline, CDR1 is SEHNR and CDR2 FQNEAQ (reference sequence). V lost 5 bases to trimming and J lost 2 bases, with 16 bases between them. The CDR3 is made up of 15 amino acids. DNA for the CDR3: TGTGCCAGCAGCCCTCCCCAGGAGATACCCTACGAGCAGTACTTC. Protein: CASSPPQEIPYEQYF.

The rearrangement links TRBV15 to TRBJ2-5; 10 bases line up with TRBD2. The trim removed 3 bases at V and 2 bases at J, leaving 6 bases unmatched. The CDR3 covers 16 residues. Germline values: CDR1 LNHNV, CDR2 YYDKDF (reference sequence). This CDR3 reads CATSRGLAGVQETQYF. CDR3 DNA: TGTGCCACCAGCAGGGGTCTAGCGGGAGTTCAAGAGACCCAGTACTTC.

The CDR3, as DNA: TGTGCCAGCAGCTTAGGGGACAGAACGAACACTGAAGCTTTCTTT. Residues: CASSLGDRTNTEAFF. V usage is TRBV7-9 and J usage is TRBJ1-1; 7 bases line up with TRBD1. Germline CDR1 SEHNR, CDR2 FQNEAQ (reference sequence). V trimming: 1 base; J trimming: 1 base; junction bases outside the gene matches: 3. The CDR3 runs 15 residues. Full variable domain (rest looked up from reference TRBV7-9 and TRBJ1-1): DTGVSQNPRHKITKRGQNVTFRCDPISEHNRLYWYRQTLGQGPEFLTYFQNEAQLEKSRLLSDRFSAERPKGSFSTLEIQRTEQGDSAMYLCASSLGDRTNTEAFFGQGTRLTVV.

There are a few counts of this clone. The chain is built from TRBV2 and TRBJ1-2; maybe TRBD1 (5 bases). Trimming left V 5 bases short and J 4 bases short, with 11 bases between. The CDR3 has 13 amino acids. Germline values: CDR1 SNHLY, CDR2 FYNNEI. This CDR3 reads CASSLGVLYGYTF. CDR3 bases: TGTGCCAGCAGTCTGGGGGTCCTCTATGGCTACACCTTC.

This clone was recorded once. The chain employs TRBV6-5 and TRBJ2-1; D possibly uses TRBD1 or TRBD2 (5 bases each). The CDR3 is made up of 14 amino acids. The V gene lost 5 bases and the J gene lost 10 bases, with 18 bases spanning the gap. Germline loops: CDR1 MNHEY, CDR2 SVGAGI. The CDR3: CASSMGVGRVEQFF. CDR3 bases: TGTGCCAGCAGTATGGGGGTCGGTCGGGTAGAGCAGTTCTTC.

The genes are TRBV7-2 and TRBJ1-3, with D perhaps matching TRBD1 (5 bases). The germline V and J ends were trimmed by 0 bases and 0 bases, with 12 bases remaining between them. CDR1 is SGHTA, CDR2 FQGNSA, per germline. This CDR3 has 17 residues. CDR3 residues: CASSLARGSFSGNTIYF. CDR3 in DNA: TGTGCCAGCAGCTTAGCGCGGGGCTCTTTCTCTGGAAACACCATATATTTT.

The V and J genes are TRBV4-1 and TRBJ2-1, with D perhaps matching TRBD2 (6 bases). Trimming removed 1 base at V and 0 bases at J, with 7 bases between. Germline-derived CDR1 and CDR2 are MGHRA and YSYEKL. This CDR3 region has 15 residues. The chain's CDR3 is CASSQGTTSYNEQFF. The CDR3 DNA reads TGCGCCAGCAGCCAAGGGACTACCTCCTACAATGAGCAGTTCTTC.

This chain links TRBV6-5 with TRBJ1-2; tentatively, D is TRBD1 (6 bases). V was shortened by 5 bases and J by 1 base, with 11 bases between the two germline ends. Germline V CDR1 and CDR2: MNHEY, SVGAGI. The length of the CDR3 is 14 residues. CDR3 coding DNA: TGTGCCAGCAGTCCCGGACAGCTTAACTATGGCTACACCTTC. Protein sequence: CASSPGQLNYGYTF.

The chain uses TRBV9 and TRBJ1-1; D uncertain. Germline CDR1 is SGDLS and CDR2 is YYNGEE. The CDR3 covers 14 residues. Trimming stripped 0 bases from V and 0 bases from J, with 6 bases between. CDR3 sequence: CASSVGVMNTEAFF. CDR3 bases: TGTGCCAGCAGCGTAGGCGTCATGAACACTGAAGCTTTCTTT. The full variable domain, its missing parts supplied by reference TRBV9 and TRBJ1-1, is DSGVTQTPKHLITATGQRVTLRCSPRSGDLSVYWYQQSLDQGLQFLIQYYNGEERAKGNILERFSAQQFPDLHSELNLSSLELGDSALYFCASSVGVMNTEAFFGQGTRLTVV.

The DNA of the CDR3 is TGTGCCAGCAGCTTGAGTCCAGGGTTAGATACGCAGTATTTT. Translating it yields CASSLSPGLDTQYF. The rearrangement uses TRBV5-5 and TRBJ2-3; the D gene is possibly TRBD1 (5 bases). The CDR3 is made up of 14 amino acids. CDR1 is SGHKS, CDR2 YYEKEE, per germline (reference sequence). Deletions cut 1 base from V and 5 bases from J, with 11 bases between.

The chain combines TRBV13 with TRBJ2-3; the match to TRBD2 covers 12 bases. This CDR3 is 16 amino acids long. The V gene end was trimmed by 5 bases and the J gene end by 2 bases; junction bases not matched to a gene: 5. Germline V CDR1 and CDR2: PRHDT, FYEKMQ (reference sequence). The CDR3 bases are TGTGCCAGCAGCCAGACTAGCGGGGGACCCACAGATACGCAGTATTTT. It encodes CASSQTSGGPTDTQYF.

This rearrangement joins TRBV4-1 to TRBJ2-5; tentatively, D is TRBD2 (5 bases). The V end was cut by 0 bases, the J end by 5 bases, with 13 bases between. CDR1 is MGHRA, CDR2 YSYEKL, per germline. The CDR3 is 15 amino acids. The CDR3 loop reads CASSQDSASWETQYF. DNA for the CDR3: TGCGCCAGCAGCCAAGATTCGGCTAGCTGGGAGACCCAGTACTTC.

This chain uses TRBV7-2 with TRBJ1-1; D is undetermined. V shed 4 bases and J shed 0 bases, with 15 bases lying between them. Germline V gene sequence: CDR1 SGHTA, CDR2 FQGNSA. The CDR3 has 16 residues. The CDR3 here is CASSSGRLDMNTEAFF. As DNA, the CDR3 is TGTGCCAGCAGCTCAGGACGGCTAGACATGAACACTGAAGCTTTCTTT.

This clone was recorded a few times. This chain links TRBV10-3 with TRBJ1-4; 7 positions agree with TRBD1. The CDR3 contains 13 residues. Germline V gene sequence: CDR1 ENHRY, CDR2 SYGVKD. The V segment lost 11 bases and the J segment 4 bases; nucleotides outside the gene matches: 7. The CDR3 DNA follows: TGTGCCTCAAGGGACAGCGTTAATGAAAAACTGTTTTTT. Translated: CASRDSVNEKLFF.

In DNA, the CDR3 is TGCGCCAGCAGCTTGGTCGGGATCAATGAAAAACTGTTTTTT. Amino acids: CASSLVGINEKLFF. The chain carries TRBV5-1 and TRBJ1-4; D is ambiguous. CDR1 and CDR2 (germline): SGHRS, YFSETQ. The CDR3 extends over 14 amino acids. The V end lost 0 bases, the J end lost 5 bases, and 8 bases lay between the germline ends. The whole variable domain, remainder taken from reference TRBV5-1 and TRBJ1-4, is KAGVTQTPRYLIKTRGQQVTLSCSPISGHRSVSWYQQTPGQGLQFLFEYFSETQRNKGNFPGRFSGRQFSNSRSEMNVSTLELGDSALYLCASSLVGINEKLFFGSGTQLSVL.

This clone was recorded a few times. The same CDR3 arises from other DNA sequences in this sample as well. The V gene is TRBV5-1, the J gene TRBJ2-1, with 8 nucleotides matching TRBD2. The junction had 0 bases not matched to a gene; V was cut back by 5 bases and J by 2 bases. This CDR3 is 13 amino acids long. CDR1 and CDR2 from the germline V gene are SGHRS and YFSETQ. CDR3 bases: TGCGCCAGCAGTAGCGGGACCTACAATGAGCAGTTCTTC. Its translation: CASSSGTYNEQFF.